This is a list of T cell receptor beta chains from one sample in a study of CD8 T cells in Susac syndrome. TCRdb analysed the immunoSEQ multiplex PCR reads with MiXCR anew, one entry per CDR3 protein. The top ten clones hold 0.2% to 0.25% of a sample with a few hundred thousand distinct CDR3 sequences, over 75% of them seen once. Sequenced: CD8+ T cells from PBMCs. All receptors come from a human donor with multiple sclerosis. Each CDR3 is given with its conserved first and last residue. D genes are given only for firm matches. Size values are once, few and many counts, or a class for expanded clones, and some rows have none.

cdr3_aa: CASSARDRGILGEQYF; cdr3_nt: TGTGCCAGCAGCGCCCGGGACAGGGGTATTTTGGGCGAGCAGTACTTC; j_call: TRBJ2-7; d_call: TRBD1; clone_size: .; v_call: TRBV9
cdr3_aa: CASSYGLAGTYEQYF; cdr3_nt: TGTGCCAGCAGTTACGGGCTAGCAGGGACCTACGAGCAGTACTTC; j_call: TRBJ2-7; d_call: .; clone_size: few; v_call: TRBV6-2/TRBV6-3
cdr3_aa: CAWTSGTGVTDTQYF; cdr3_nt: TGTGCCTGGACCTCCGGGACAGGAGTCACAGATACGCAGTATTTT; j_call: TRBJ2-3; d_call: TRBD1; clone_size: .; v_call: TRBV30
cdr3_aa: CASTWINNNEQFF; cdr3_nt: TGTGCCAGCACCTGGATCAATAACAATGAGCAGTTCTTC; j_call: TRBJ2-1; d_call: .; clone_size: .; v_call: TRBV27
cdr3_aa: CASSSLGGLAGDEQFF; cdr3_nt: TGTGCCAGCAGCTCGCTAGGGGGACTAGCGGGGGATGAGCAGTTCTTC; j_call: TRBJ2-1; d_call: TRBD2; clone_size: .; v_call: TRBV7-9
cdr3_aa: CAISDIGFDTEAFF; cdr3_nt: TGTGCCATCAGTGATATTGGGTTTGACACTGAAGCTTTCTTT; j_call: TRBJ1-1; d_call: .; clone_size: .; v_call: TRBV10-3
cdr3_aa: CASRTRQGAFTGELFF; cdr3_nt: TGTGCCAGCCGCACCCGACAGGGGGCCTTCACCGGGGAGCTGTTTTTT; j_call: TRBJ2-2; d_call: TRBD1; clone_size: .; v_call: TRBV19
cdr3_aa: CASSAGGLGYNEQFF; cdr3_nt: TGTGCCAGTAGCGCGGGGGGACTAGGATACAATGAGCAGTTCTTC; j_call: TRBJ2-1; d_call: TRBD2; clone_size: .; v_call: TRBV19
cdr3_aa: CASSHGPNYEQFF; cdr3_nt: TGTGCCAGCTCTCACGGCCCTAACTATGAGCAGTTCTTC; j_call: TRBJ2-1; d_call: .; clone_size: once; v_call: TRBV18
cdr3_aa: CASSQIQGDTQYF; cdr3_nt: TGTGCCAGCAGTCAGATACAGGGGGATACGCAGTATTTT; j_call: TRBJ2-3; d_call: TRBD1; clone_size: .; v_call: TRBV2
cdr3_aa: CASSLAGASANEKLFF; cdr3_nt: TGTGCCAGCAGCTTGGCAGGGGCCTCAGCTAATGAAAAACTGTTTTTT; j_call: TRBJ1-4; d_call: .; clone_size: .; v_call: TRBV7-9
cdr3_aa: CASSLRGSHNEQFF; cdr3_nt: TGTGCCAGCAGCCTGCGGGGCAGCCACAATGAGCAGTTCTTC; j_call: TRBJ2-1; d_call: .; clone_size: .; v_call: TRBV7-6
cdr3_aa: CASTPLGMQNEQFF; cdr3_nt: TGTGCCAGCACCCCTCTTGGGATGCAGAATGAGCAGTTCTTC; j_call: TRBJ2-1; d_call: .; clone_size: .; v_call: TRBV27
cdr3_aa: CASSWTGDTEAFF; cdr3_nt: TGTGCCAGCAGTTGGACAGGCGATACTGAAGCTTTCTTT; j_call: TRBJ1-1; d_call: TRBD1; clone_size: .; v_call: TRBV6-6
cdr3_aa: CSASPVYYEQYF; cdr3_nt: TGCAGTGCTAGTCCAGTTTACTACGAGCAGTACTTC; j_call: TRBJ2-7; d_call: .; clone_size: .; v_call: TRBV20-1
cdr3_aa: CASSAHGGPVGAMNTEAFF; cdr3_nt: TGTGCCAGCAGTGCTCACGGAGGGCCGGTAGGTGCGATGAACACTGAAGCTTTCTTT; j_call: TRBJ1-1; d_call: .; clone_size: .; v_call: TRBV2
cdr3_aa: CASSIPTGVDEQYF; cdr3_nt: TGTGCCAGCAGTATCCCGACAGGGGTGGACGAGCAGTACTTC; j_call: TRBJ2-7; d_call: TRBD1; clone_size: .; v_call: TRBV28
cdr3_aa: CSVQGGQGESIGGYTF; cdr3_nt: TGCAGCGTCCAAGGGGGACAGGGAGAATCCATCGGTGGCTACACCTTC; j_call: TRBJ1-2; d_call: TRBD1; clone_size: once; v_call: TRBV29-1
cdr3_aa: CSAKGLAGAGDTQYF; cdr3_nt: TGCAGTGCTAAGGGACTAGCGGGAGCGGGAGATACGCAGTATTTT; j_call: TRBJ2-3; d_call: TRBD2; clone_size: .; v_call: TRBV20-1
cdr3_aa: CASSGLGSSYEQYF; cdr3_nt: TGTGCCAGCAGTGGCTTGGGGTCCTCCTACGAGCAGTACTTC; j_call: TRBJ2-7; d_call: .; clone_size: few; v_call: TRBV6-1
cdr3_aa: CASSTPILAKNIQYF; cdr3_nt: TGTGCCAGTAGCACCCCGATCCTAGCCAAAAACATTCAGTACTTC; j_call: TRBJ2-4; d_call: .; clone_size: .; v_call: TRBV19
cdr3_aa: CASSLHSRVNEKLFF; cdr3_nt: TGTGCCAGCAGTTTACACTCCAGGGTCAATGAAAAACTGTTTTTT; j_call: TRBJ1-4; d_call: .; clone_size: .; v_call: TRBV27
cdr3_aa: CASSEGGSGFNEQFF; cdr3_nt: TGTGCCAGCAGTGAAGGGGGGAGCGGGTTCAATGAGCAGTTCTTC; j_call: TRBJ2-1; d_call: .; clone_size: once; v_call: TRBV25-1
cdr3_aa: CASSSPAYGTDTQYF; cdr3_nt: TGTGCCAGCAGCTCGCCTGCATACGGCACAGATACGCAGTATTTT; j_call: TRBJ2-3; d_call: .; clone_size: .; v_call: TRBV7-9
cdr3_aa: CASSLALAGEGYNEQFF; cdr3_nt: TGTGCCAGCAGCTTAGCCCTAGCGGGAGAGGGGTACAATGAGCAGTTCTTC; j_call: TRBJ2-1; d_call: TRBD2; clone_size: .; v_call: TRBV7-2
cdr3_aa: CASSRRLAGVAKNIQYF; cdr3_nt: TGTGCCAGCAGCCGACGACTAGCGGGAGTGGCCAAAAACATTCAGTACTTC; j_call: TRBJ2-4; d_call: TRBD2; clone_size: .; v_call: TRBV7-9
cdr3_aa: CASSPRQGRSANYGYTF; cdr3_nt: TGTGCCAGTAGTCCCCGACAGGGAAGGAGCGCTAACTATGGCTACACCTTC; j_call: TRBJ1-2; d_call: TRBD1; clone_size: .; v_call: TRBV19
cdr3_aa: CASSLGPPWGTEAFF; cdr3_nt: TGTGCCAGCAGTCTGGGACCGCCTTGGGGTACTGAAGCTTTCTTT; j_call: TRBJ1-1; d_call: .; clone_size: .; v_call: TRBV12-3/TRBV12-4
cdr3_aa: CATILDVNTEAFF; cdr3_nt: TGCGCCACCATCCTGGACGTTAACACTGAAGCTTTCTTT; j_call: TRBJ1-1; d_call: .; clone_size: .; v_call: TRBV10-2
cdr3_aa: CASSWVTSGGNTIYF; cdr3_nt: TGTGCCAGCAGTTGGGTGACATCGGGGGGAAACACCATATATTTT; j_call: TRBJ1-3; d_call: .; clone_size: .; v_call: TRBV12-3/TRBV12-4
cdr3_aa: CASSLSLTGTGAGYEQYF; cdr3_nt: TGCGCCAGCAGCCTATCTCTAACCGGGACAGGGGCAGGCTACGAGCAGTACTTC; j_call: TRBJ2-7; d_call: TRBD1; clone_size: .; v_call: TRBV4-3
cdr3_aa: CSVDRGYNEQFF; cdr3_nt: TGCAGCGTTGATCGCGGCTACAATGAGCAGTTCTTC; j_call: TRBJ2-1; d_call: .; clone_size: .; v_call: TRBV29-1
cdr3_aa: CAWSVLGSNTEAFF; cdr3_nt: TGTGCCTGGAGTGTACTAGGGTCGAACACTGAAGCTTTCTTT; j_call: TRBJ1-1; d_call: .; clone_size: .; v_call: TRBV30
cdr3_aa: CASSLLGTGGYEQYF; cdr3_nt: TGTGCCAGCAGCTTACTTGGGACAGGGGGCTACGAGCAGTACTTC; j_call: TRBJ2-7; d_call: TRBD1; clone_size: .; v_call: TRBV7-6
cdr3_aa: CASSPPGRDDEQYF; cdr3_nt: TGTGCCAGCAGCCCCCCTGGACGGGACGACGAGCAGTACTTC; j_call: TRBJ2-7; d_call: .; clone_size: .; v_call: TRBV7-3
cdr3_aa: CASIGGGSNYGYTF; cdr3_nt: TGTGCCAGCATCGGGGGCGGGTCTAACTATGGCTACACCTTC; j_call: TRBJ1-2; d_call: .; clone_size: .; v_call: TRBV2
cdr3_aa: CAWSEVWGINTEAFF; cdr3_nt: TGTGCCTGGAGCGAGGTGTGGGGGATCAACACTGAAGCTTTCTTT; j_call: TRBJ1-1; d_call: .; clone_size: .; v_call: TRBV30
cdr3_aa: CASSIMATNEKLFF; cdr3_nt: TGTGCCAGTAGTATAATGGCAACTAATGAAAAACTGTTTTTT; j_call: TRBJ1-4; d_call: .; clone_size: .; v_call: TRBV19
cdr3_aa: CASSSPRSGPSYEQYF; cdr3_nt: TGTGCCAGCAGTTCCCCGCGTAGCGGGCCGTCCTACGAGCAGTACTTC; j_call: TRBJ2-7; d_call: TRBD2; clone_size: .; v_call: TRBV28
cdr3_aa: CASSQGLGEDEQYF; cdr3_nt: TGTGCCAGTAGTCAGGGGCTAGGGGAGGACGAGCAGTACTTC; j_call: TRBJ2-7; d_call: .; clone_size: .; v_call: TRBV19
cdr3_aa: CAWRVGTGAADTQYF; cdr3_nt: TGTGCCTGGAGGGTCGGGACGGGGGCAGCAGATACGCAGTATTTT; j_call: TRBJ2-3; d_call: .; clone_size: few; v_call: TRBV30
cdr3_aa: CASSLPRGTHEQYF; cdr3_nt: TGTGCCAGCAGTTTACCAAGGGGGACCCACGAGCAGTACTTC; j_call: TRBJ2-7; d_call: .; clone_size: .; v_call: TRBV28
cdr3_aa: CASSRGTFMNTEAFF; cdr3_nt: TGTGCCAGCAGCAGGGGGACGTTCATGAACACTGAAGCTTTCTTT; j_call: TRBJ1-1; d_call: .; clone_size: .; v_call: TRBV21-1
cdr3_aa: CASSSRDRVFGQPQHF; cdr3_nt: TGTGCCAGCAGTTCCCGGGACAGGGTTTTTGGTCAGCCCCAGCATTTT; j_call: TRBJ1-5; d_call: TRBD1; clone_size: .; v_call: TRBV28
cdr3_aa: CASSQDPRGDFELFF; cdr3_nt: TGTGCCAGCAGCCAAGATCCCAGGGGAGACTTCGAACTGTTTTTT; j_call: TRBJ1-4; d_call: .; clone_size: .; v_call: TRBV4-2
cdr3_aa: CASRSGTKRFQETQYF; cdr3_nt: TGTGCCAGCAGATCAGGAACCAAAAGGTTCCAAGAGACCCAGTACTTC; j_call: TRBJ2-5; d_call: .; clone_size: .; v_call: TRBV27